The T cell receptor beta chain described here comes from a study of T cell repertoires in cytomegalovirus infection. TCRdb passed the reads through MiXCR, listing each CDR3 protein once. The data contain under 40,000 distinct CDR3 sequences, 52% of them singletons. Only a few counts were recorded for this clonotype. The antigen remains undetermined. Study-wide results and limits: Totalled public TCR beta family frequency picked out people who carried CMV plus the relevant HLA.

The source was CD8+ T cells from cultured PBMCs, collected from culture after CMV antigen stimulation. This sequence originates from a human donor in good health (CMV status not recorded). Some clones in this sample may be carry-over from other donors' samples.

CDR3 amino acids: CASSRTGDGSGYTF. CDR3 sequence (DNA): TGTGCCAGCAGTCGGACAGGGGATGGATCTGGCTACACCTTC. V usage is TRBV7-3 and J usage is TRBJ1-2; 9 nucleotides agree with TRBD1. The CDR3 is made up of 14 amino acids. V shed 6 bases, J shed 7 bases, and the junction held 9 bases outside the gene matches. Per the germline V gene, CDR1 is SGHTA and CDR2 is FQGTGA.